Presented here are 24 T cell receptor beta chains from one specimen sequenced in a study of immune evolution from preneoplasia to lung adenocarcinoma (dated by TCRdb to about 2021). The library came from the immunoSEQ multiplex PCR assay. TCRdb retrieved this table from immuneACCESS and kept in-frame rearrangements only. Not all clones are present; in checked studies, unresolved V genes account for under half, and no reason is known for the remainder. Within this sample are over 4,000 clones, with roughly three quarters of them counted one time only. The ten largest account for 8.2% of the sample. Sequencing was carried out using FFPE minimally invasive lung adenocarcinoma tissue. This specimen's cell subset or site label, per the study, means: micro-invasive lung adenocarcinoma (MIA). The receptors here all came from a person between 65 and 79 years old with lung adenocarcinoma.

The J gene is TRBJ2-1, the V gene TRBV11-2; 13 bases agree with TRBD2. V lost 5 bases and J lost 8; bases outside the gene matches: 6. From germline, CDR1 is SGHAT and CDR2 FQNNGV. CDR3 size: 15 residues. CDR3 in amino acids: CASSLWTSGSDEQFF. DNA for the CDR3: TGTGCCAGCAGCCTCTGGACTAGCGGGAGTGATGAGCAGTTCTTC.

V and J are TRBV12-5 and TRBJ1-5, with 7 nucleotides matching TRBD1. The CDR3 extends over 14 amino acids. Germline V gene data show CDR1 as LGHNT and CDR2 as FRNRAP. Trimming took 7 bases from V and 4 from J; bases not matched to a gene: 7. The CDR3 spells CASAAGTANQPQHF. CDR3 coding DNA: TGTGCTAGTGCAGCCGGGACAGCTAATCAGCCCCAGCATTTT.

This sequence joins TRBV16 and TRBJ1-1; perhaps TRBD1 as D (5 bases). Trimming took 1 base from V and 3 from J, leaving 12 bases between them. This CDR3 contains 15 residues. Looked up from germline, CDR1 is KGHSY and CDR2 is FQNENV. The CDR3 nucleotides are TGTGCCAGCAGCCAATATGGGGGTAGGGACACTGAAGCTTTCTTT. Its protein product is CASSQYGGRDTEAFF.

This clone was observed a few times. The chain joins TRBV4-3 to TRBJ1-5, with D perhaps TRBD1 (5 bases). V shed 3 bases and J shed 5 bases, with 14 bases lying between them. The CDR3 contains 15 residues. Germline loops: CDR1 LGHNA, CDR2 YSLEER. CDR3 in DNA: TGCGCCAGCAGCCAGGACGTGACAGTATATCAGCCCCAGCATTTT. Translated, it gives CASSQDVTVYQPQHF.

The chain carries TRBV6-6 and TRBJ2-5, with 13 nucleotides matching TRBD2. Per the germline V gene, CDR1 is MNHNY and CDR2 is SVGAGI (reference sequence). The CDR3 has 15 amino acids. J was trimmed by 7 bases and V by 5 bases; bases with no gene match: 7. The CDR3 loop reads CASSQTSGGTRTQYF. CDR3 bases: TGTGCCAGCAGTCAGACTAGCGGGGGGACCCGGACCCAGTACTTC.

The gene calls are TRBV7-8 and TRBJ2-4, with D possibly matching TRBD2 (5 bases). The CDR3 loop spans 15 amino acids. The V gene lost 0 bases and the J gene lost 1 base, with 7 bases spanning the gap. Germline assignment: CDR1 SGHVS and CDR2 FQNEAQ. Here the CDR3 reads CASSLAGSAKNIQYF. CDR3 nucleotide sequence: TGTGCCAGCAGCTTAGCAGGGAGCGCCAAAAACATTCAGTACTTC.

This chain uses TRBV19 with TRBJ2-7; D perhaps matches TRBD1 (6 bases). The CDR3 runs to 13 residues. CDR1 LNHDA and CDR2 SQIVND come from the germline V gene (reference sequence). Trimming cost V 7 bases and J 6 bases, with 16 bases left between them. CDR3 in amino acids: CASTQDSFGEQYF. The CDR3 DNA reads as TGTGCCAGTACGCAGGACAGCTTCGGCGAGCAGTACTTC. Supplemented by reference TRBV19 and TRBJ2-7, the full variable domain reads DGGITQSPKYLFRKEGQNVTLSCEQNLNHDAMYWYRQDPGQGLRLIYYSQIVNDFQKGDIAEGYSVSREKKESFPLTVTSAQKNPTAFYLCASTQDSFGEQYFGPGTRLTVT.

The chain joins TRBV30 to TRBJ1-1, with 7 bases identical to TRBD1. CDR1 is GTSNPN, CDR2 SVGIG, per germline (reference sequence). Losses at the gene ends were 5 bases for V and 7 bases for J; bases not matched to a gene: 10. The CDR3 covers 13 residues. In DNA, the CDR3 is TGTGCCTGGGTTGAGACAGGGTTTGGTGAAGCTTTCTTT. It translates to CAWVETGFGEAFF. Full variable domain (remainder filled in from reference TRBV30 and TRBJ1-1): SQTIHQWPATLVQPVGSPLSLECTVEGTSNPNLYWYRQAAGRGLQLLFYSVGIGQISSEVPQNLSASRPQDRQFILSSKKLLLSDSGFYLCAWVETGFGEAFFGQGTRLTVV.

This chain connects TRBV28 to TRBJ2-7; D is undetermined. The V end lost 8 bases, the J end lost 10 bases, and 9 bases lay between the germline ends. The CDR3 is made up of 9 amino acids. CDR1 is MDHEN and CDR2 is SYDVKM in the germline V gene. CDR3 DNA: TGTGCCAGCGGAGTCCAACAGTACTTC. As protein: CASGVQQYF.

The chain uses TRBV6-1 and TRBJ1-5, with 7 bases matching TRBD1. Germline loops: CDR1 MNHNS, CDR2 SASEGT. V was pared by 1 base and J by 7 bases, with 4 bases of the junction left unmatched. The CDR3 covers 14 residues. The CDR3 nucleotides are TGTGCCAGCAGTGAAGGGACAGGAGGGCAGCCCCAGCATTTT. This sequence encodes CASSEGTGGQPQHF.

The V call is TRBV7-8, the J call TRBJ2-3; 11 nucleotides line up with TRBD2. V was pared by 4 bases and J by 1 base, with 16 bases of the junction left unmatched. The V gene's germline CDR1 is SGHVS and CDR2 FQNEAQ. The CDR3 length is 20 residues. In DNA form, the CDR3 reads TGTGCCAGCAGCTCTCGGGGTAGCGGGGGGGCCGGTTCGGGCACAGATACGCAGTATTTT. It encodes CASSSRGSGGAGSGTDTQYF.

The chain joins TRBV7-3 to TRBJ2-1; unclear D gene. CDR1 is SGHTA and CDR2 is FQGTGA in the germline V gene. This CDR3 contains 15 residues. V was shortened by 5 bases and J by 3 bases, with 14 bases between the two germline ends. DNA for the CDR3: TGTGCCAGCAGCCCCCTCCCCGGACGCTACAATGAGCAGTTCTTC. This encodes CASSPLPGRYNEQFF.

This clone was counted once. The chain has TRBV10-1 and TRBJ2-3; no definite D call. Germline lookup yields CDR1 WNHNN and CDR2 SYGVQD (reference sequence). The germline V and J ends were trimmed by 4 bases and 0 bases, with 11 bases remaining between them. CDR3 length: 15 residues. Written as DNA, the CDR3 is TGCGCCAGCAGTGCGGGCAGCCTCAGCACAGATACGCAGTATTTT. It codes for CASSAGSLSTDTQYF.

This clone was detected only once. This chain connects TRBV28 to TRBJ1-5, with a tentative D call TRBD1 (5 bases). The CDR3 extends over 14 amino acids. Germline assignment: CDR1 MDHEN and CDR2 SYDVKM. The V end was cut by 3 bases, the J end by 5 bases, with 11 bases between. CDR3 sequence reads: CASSLAGTHQPQHF. The CDR3 DNA sequence: TGTGCCAGCAGTTTGGCCGGGACCCATCAGCCCCAGCATTTT. The complete variable domain, with remaining parts taken from reference TRBV28 and TRBJ1-5, reads DVKVTQSSRYLVKRTGEKVFLECVQDMDHENMFWYRQDPGLGLRLIYFSYDVKMKEKGDIPEGYSVSREKKERFSLILESASTNQTSMYLCASSLAGTHQPQHFGDGTRLSIL.

This chain links TRBV23-1 with TRBJ2-5, with 7 bases identical to TRBD1. TRBV23-1 falls under the ORF class, with uncertain function. The CDR3 loop spans 15 amino acids. V was clipped by 6 bases and J by 5 bases; unmatched bases: 12. Here the CDR3 DNA reads TGCGCCAGCAGGGGGCCCCGGGACAGTGGGGAGACCCAGTACTTC. Amino acids: CASRGPRDSGETQYF.

The chain links TRBV5-1 to TRBJ2-5, with D possibly TRBD1 on 5 matching bases. The germline V gene has CDR1 SGHRS and CDR2 YFSETQ. The germline V and J ends were trimmed by 1 base and 1 base, with 8 bases remaining between them. There are 14 residues in the CDR3. This CDR3 is CASSLSQGQETQYF. CDR3 nucleotides: TGCGCCAGCAGCTTGTCTCAGGGCCAAGAGACCCAGTACTTC.

This clone was counted between two and nine times. The J gene is TRBJ2-1, the V gene TRBV6-5; D is possibly TRBD2 (6 bases). V dropped 5 bases and J dropped 0 bases, with 8 bases sitting between them. This CDR3 region has 14 residues. Germline-derived CDR1 and CDR2 are MNHEY and SVGAGI. The CDR3 sequence is CASSLGGSYNEQFF. CDR3 in DNA: TGTGCCAGCAGTCTCGGGGGCTCCTACAATGAGCAGTTCTTC.

The chain employs TRBV6-5 and TRBJ1-4, with 12 bases identical to TRBD1. J gave up 10 bases and V 5 bases, and 8 bases lay outside the gene matches. Germline V CDR1 and CDR2: MNHEY, SVGAGI. The CDR3 totals 15 residues. For the CDR3, the DNA is TGTGCCAGCAGTCCCGGGGGGACAGGGGGCGTAAAACTGTTTTTT. Residues: CASSPGGTGGVKLFF.

J is TRBJ1-1 and V is TRBV7-9, with D unresolved. CDR3 length equals 17 residues. V was cut by 5 bases and J by 0 bases, with 19 bases left in between. Per germline, CDR1 SEHNR and CDR2 FQNEAQ (reference sequence). The CDR3 sequence: CASSTQGPIPLNTEAFF. CDR3 DNA: TGTGCCAGCAGCACACAAGGCCCTATCCCCTTGAACACTGAAGCTTTCTTT.

The V and J genes are TRBV4-3 and TRBJ2-1; TRBD1 aligns across 7 bases. J gave up 4 bases and V 0 bases, and 9 bases lay outside the gene matches. Germline V CDR1 and CDR2: LGHNA, YSLEER. This CDR3 comprises 17 residues. The CDR3 coding sequence is TGCGCCAGCAGCCAAGACATTAGAGACAGGGCTTACAATGAGCAGTTCTTC. It codes for CASSQDIRDRAYNEQFF.

This chain connects TRBV28 to TRBJ2-7; TRBD1 matches at 7 bases. The CDR3 has 14 residues. Germline assignment: CDR1 MDHEN and CDR2 SYDVKM. The DNA for the CDR3 is TGTGCAACGGGACAGCTTCAGGGTACCTACGAGCAGTACTTC. It is translated as CATGQLQGTYEQYF.

V usage is TRBV29-1 and J usage is TRBJ1-2; D is uncertain. The CDR3 runs to 12 residues. CDR1 SQVTM and CDR2 ANQGSEA come from the germline V gene. V was shortened by 1 base and J by 8 bases, with 11 bases between the two germline ends. CDR3 sequence reads: CSVEGRIGGYTF. In nucleotides, the CDR3 is TGCAGCGTTGAAGGGCGGATAGGAGGCTACACCTTC.

The chain recombines TRBV27 with TRBJ1-2; 11 bases line up with TRBD1. The CDR3 runs to 16 residues. The germline gives CDR1 MNHEY, CDR2 SMNVEV (reference sequence). After removal of 3 bases from V and 5 bases from J, the junction contained 8 bases not matched to a gene. The CDR3 is CASSLIGDRGFYGYTF. For the CDR3, the DNA is TGTGCCAGCAGTTTGATAGGGGACAGGGGGTTTTATGGCTACACCTTC.

This sequence joins TRBV7-8 and TRBJ2-7; no clear D. Trimming shortened V by 5 bases and J by 5 bases, and 16 bases separated the two germline ends. The CDR3 extends over 14 amino acids. Germline V lookup: CDR1 SGHVS, CDR2 FQNEAQ. The CDR3 DNA sequence: TGTGCCAGCAGCCCTACTTTAGTAGGAAACGAGCAGTACTTC. Protein product: CASSPTLVGNEQYF.